The clone carrying this T cell receptor (beta chain) was seen a handful of times. Use of 60 Vbeta and 13 Jbeta primers characterized the PCR. Assay: immunoSEQ multiplex PCR; the TCRdb copy retains only in-frame clones and omits some. The table records 150,000 to 200,000 clones, 84% of them present only once. V lost 0 bases, J lost 8 bases, and 14 bases lay in between. The CDR3 consists of 15 residues. Per the germline V gene, CDR1 is SGHNT and CDR2 is YYREEE (reference sequence). The sample belongs to a study of cytomegalovirus exposure and HLA in healthy donors. Sequencing was done on a sample of PBMCs. The sequence was collected from a man aged 18 to 30 in good health and CMV-seronegative. The gene calls are TRBV5-4 and TRBJ1-4; a possible D gene is TRBD1 (5 bases). In nucleotides, the CDR3 is TGTGCCAGCAGCTTGGGGGGCAGTGCAATCGAAAAACTGTTTTTT. It yields the protein CASSLGGSAIEKLFF.